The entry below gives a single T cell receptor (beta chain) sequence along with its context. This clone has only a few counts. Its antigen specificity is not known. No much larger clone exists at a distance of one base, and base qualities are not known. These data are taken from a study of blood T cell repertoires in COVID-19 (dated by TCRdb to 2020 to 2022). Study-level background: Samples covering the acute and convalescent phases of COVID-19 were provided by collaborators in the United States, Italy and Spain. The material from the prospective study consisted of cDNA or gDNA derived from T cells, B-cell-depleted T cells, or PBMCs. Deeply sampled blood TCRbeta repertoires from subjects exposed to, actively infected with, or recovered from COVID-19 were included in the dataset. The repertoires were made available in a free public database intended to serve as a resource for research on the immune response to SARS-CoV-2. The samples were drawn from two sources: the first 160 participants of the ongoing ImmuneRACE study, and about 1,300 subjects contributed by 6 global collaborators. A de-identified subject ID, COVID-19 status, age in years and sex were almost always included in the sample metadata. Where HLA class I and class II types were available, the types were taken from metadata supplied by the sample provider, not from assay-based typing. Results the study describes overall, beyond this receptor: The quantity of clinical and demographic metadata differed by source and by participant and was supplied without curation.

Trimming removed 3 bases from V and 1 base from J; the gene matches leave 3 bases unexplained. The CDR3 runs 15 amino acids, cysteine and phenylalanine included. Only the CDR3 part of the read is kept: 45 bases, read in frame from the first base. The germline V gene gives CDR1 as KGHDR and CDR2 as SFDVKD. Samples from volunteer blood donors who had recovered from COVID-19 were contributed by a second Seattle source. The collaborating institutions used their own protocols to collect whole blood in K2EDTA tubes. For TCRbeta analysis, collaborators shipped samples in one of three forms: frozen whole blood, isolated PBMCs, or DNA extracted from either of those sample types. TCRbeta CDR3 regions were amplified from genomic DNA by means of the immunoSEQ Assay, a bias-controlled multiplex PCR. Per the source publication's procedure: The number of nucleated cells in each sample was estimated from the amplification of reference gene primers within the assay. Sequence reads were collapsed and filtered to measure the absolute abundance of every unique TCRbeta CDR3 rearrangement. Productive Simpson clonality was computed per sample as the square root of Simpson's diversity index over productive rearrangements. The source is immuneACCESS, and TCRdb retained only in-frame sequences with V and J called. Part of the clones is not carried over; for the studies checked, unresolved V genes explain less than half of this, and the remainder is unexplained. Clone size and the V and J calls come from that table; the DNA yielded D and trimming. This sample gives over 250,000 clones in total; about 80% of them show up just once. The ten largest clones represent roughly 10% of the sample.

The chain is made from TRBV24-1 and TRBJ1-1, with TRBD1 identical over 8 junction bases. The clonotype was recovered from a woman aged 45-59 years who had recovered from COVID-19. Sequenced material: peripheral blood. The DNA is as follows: TGTGCCACCAGTGATGCTACAGGGGGGAACACTGAAGCTTTCTTT. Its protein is CATSDATGGNTEAFF.